Listed here are 20 T cell receptor beta chains from one sample, sequenced in a study of blood T cell repertoires in COVID-19. Produced via immunoSEQ multiplex PCR; TCRdb's table is partial and in-frame only. The sample contains about 150,000 clones, around 82% of which appear only once. The sample comprised peripheral blood. The source of these receptors is a man of 80 years or more with COVID-19, enrolled during active disease.

This chain connects TRBV29-1 to TRBJ1-3; 8 bases line up with TRBD1. The CDR3 has 13 residues. The junction had 3 bases not matched to a gene; V was cut back by 4 bases and J by 4 bases. CDR1 and CDR2 (germline): SQVTM, ANQGSEA. For the CDR3, the DNA is TGCAGCGTTGGGGACAGGTCCGGAAACACCATATATTTT. This encodes CSVGDRSGNTIYF.

V gene TRBV9 combines with J gene TRBJ1-3; TRBD1 agrees at 7 bases. Germline V gene sequence: CDR1 SGDLS, CDR2 YYNGEE. The J segment lost 8 bases and the V segment lost 3 bases, leaving 11 bases of the junction unmatched. The CDR3 loop spans 15 amino acids. CDR3 in amino acids: CASSAANRGGDTIYF. The CDR3, as DNA: TGTGCCAGCAGCGCAGCTAACAGGGGTGGCGACACCATATATTTT.

The chain uses TRBV5-1 and TRBJ2-7; possible D gene TRBD2, 6 bases. This CDR3 contains 13 residues. The germline CDR1 and CDR2 sequences are SGHRS and YFSETQ. Trimming removed 1 base at V and 5 bases at J, with 10 bases between. CDR3 residues: CASSLPGVDEQYF. CDR3 sequence (DNA): TGCGCCAGCAGCTTGCCGGGGGTGGACGAGCAGTACTTC.

The chain joins TRBV10-3 to TRBJ1-5, with TRBD1 as a possible D gene (6 bases). Germline CDR1 is ENHRY and CDR2 is SYGVKD. The CDR3 sequence is 14 residues long. Trimming shortened V by 3 bases and J by 6 bases, and 12 bases separated the two germline ends. The CDR3 reads CAISDGRGAQPQHF. CDR3 DNA: TGTGCCATCAGTGATGGTCGGGGGGCTCAGCCCCAGCATTTT.

In this sample, this clone turned up once. V usage is TRBV4-2 and J usage is TRBJ1-1, with unresolved D. The V end was cut by 1 base, the J end by 2 bases, with 5 bases between. The CDR3 length is 13 residues. Germline assignment: CDR1 LGHNA and CDR2 YNFKEQ. The CDR3 DNA is TGTGCCAGCAGCCAAGGCGGAAACACTGAAGCTTTCTTT. It yields the protein CASSQGGNTEAFF.

The chain recombines TRBV27 with TRBJ2-7; D perhaps matches TRBD1 (5 bases). This CDR3 has 13 residues. V gave up 5 bases and J gave up 2 bases, with 10 bases separating them. From germline, CDR1 is MNHEY and CDR2 SMNVEV (reference sequence). The CDR3 coding sequence is TGTGCCAGCAGTCCCGACAGACCCTACGAGCAGTACTTC. This translates into CASSPDRPYEQYF.

The V call is TRBV4-2, the J call TRBJ2-7, with TRBD2 as a possible D gene (6 bases). The germline CDR1 and CDR2 sequences are LGHNA and YNFKEQ. This CDR3 is built from 16 residues. Between the trimmed V and J ends, which lost 4 bases and 1 base, there was a span of 17 bases. CDR3 sequence reads: CASSRRWSGSSYEQYF. In DNA, the CDR3 is TGTGCCAGCAGCCGCCGCTGGAGCGGGTCTTCCTACGAGCAGTACTTC.

The chain joins TRBV6-5 to TRBJ1-6; maybe TRBD1 (6 bases). The V and J ends lost 0 bases and 7 bases respectively, with 10 bases between them. This CDR3 spans 15 amino acids. Per germline, CDR1 MNHEY and CDR2 SVGAGI. CDR3 DNA sequence: TGTGCCAGCAGTTACTCCTCAGGGGCAAATTCACCCCTCCACTTT. It specifies CASSYSSGANSPLHF.

J is TRBJ2-3 and V is TRBV6-5; TRBD2 matches at 9 bases. Germline V gene data show CDR1 as MNHEY and CDR2 as SVGAGI. J gave up 2 bases and V 4 bases, and 7 bases lay outside the gene matches. The CDR3 covers 16 residues. The CDR3 DNA is TGTGCCAGCAGTTCCCGAAGCGGGAGGAACACAGATACGCAGTATTTT. This sequence encodes CASSSRSGRNTDTQYF.

This sequence joins TRBV28 and TRBJ2-7, with D possibly TRBD1 on 5 matching bases. This CDR3 is built from 12 residues. Deletions cut 3 bases from V and 13 bases from J, with 16 bases between. Per the germline V gene, CDR1 is MDHEN and CDR2 is SYDVKM. The CDR3 nucleotides read TGTGCCAGCAGTTTCGTCCAGGGCGAGCGATACTTC. It is translated as CASSFVQGERYF.

This clone was observed a single time. The rearrangement uses TRBV6-6 and TRBJ1-3, with D unclear. Trimming took 6 bases from V and 0 from J, leaving 24 bases between them. The CDR3 is 19 amino acids. Germline loops: CDR1 MNHNY, CDR2 SVGAGI (reference sequence). Written as DNA, the CDR3 is TGTGCCAGCAGCTATACTGGGCACCAACTCTCCTTCTCTGGAAACACCATATATTTT. Amino acids: CASSYTGHQLSFSGNTIYF.

This sequence joins TRBV5-1 and TRBJ1-1; weak D call: TRBD1 (6 bases). Germline-derived CDR1 and CDR2 are SGHRS and YFSETQ. The CDR3 consists of 15 residues. V dropped 4 bases and J dropped 6 bases, with 19 bases sitting between them. The CDR3 bases are TGCGCCAGCAGCCGACAGATCGGCGGGGGGCCTGAAGCTTTCTTT. The encoded protein is CASSRQIGGGPEAFF. Together with reference TRBV5-1 and TRBJ1-1, the CDR3 gives the full variable domain: KAGVTQTPRYLIKTRGQQVTLSCSPISGHRSVSWYQQTPGQGLQFLFEYFSETQRNKGNFPGRFSGRQFSNSRSEMNVSTLELGDSALYLCASSRQIGGGPEAFFGQGTRLTVV.

V gene TRBV15 combines with J gene TRBJ1-2; D remains unclear. CDR1 is LNHNV and CDR2 is YYDKDF in the germline V gene (reference sequence). This CDR3 has 12 amino acids. Trimming removed 3 bases at V and 4 bases at J, with 6 bases between. Written as DNA, the CDR3 is TGTGCCACCAGCAGGCAAGCCTATGGCTACACCTTC. It is translated as CATSRQAYGYTF.

The gene calls are TRBV7-3 and TRBJ2-1; 9 bases align to TRBD2. V dropped 2 bases and J dropped 6; count of bases not matched to a gene: 8. Germline V gene lookup returns CDR1 SGHTA and CDR2 FQGTGA. The CDR3 contains 16 residues. CDR3 coding DNA: TGTGCCAGCAGCTTAGATTCGATAGCGGGGGCCAATGAGCAGTTCTTC. Protein sequence: CASSLDSIAGANEQFF.

V and J are TRBV15 and TRBJ1-6, with TRBD1 matching 9 bases. J gave up 0 bases and V 6 bases, and 0 bases lay outside the gene matches. From germline, CDR1 is LNHNV and CDR2 YYDKDF (reference sequence). This CDR3 is 15 amino acids long. CDR3 region: CATRTGGSYNSPLHF. Written as DNA, the CDR3 is TGTGCCACCAGGACAGGGGGCTCCTATAATTCACCCCTCCACTTT. Using reference TRBV15 and TRBJ1-6 for the parts outside the CDR3, the full variable domain is DAMVIQNPRYQVTQFGKPVTLSCSQTLNHNVMYWYQQKSSQAPKLLFHYYDKDFNNEADTPDNFQSRRPNTSFCFLDIRSPGLGDTAMYLCATRTGGSYNSPLHFGNGTRLTVT.

CDR3 amino acids: CASSYSTSGNNSPLHF. DNA of the CDR3: TGTGCCAGCAGTTACTCGACGAGCGGTAATAATTCACCCCTCCACTTT. The V gene is TRBV6-2 or TRBV6-3, the J gene TRBJ1-6; D gene uncertain. V was cut by 0 bases and J by 5 bases, with 11 bases left in between. This CDR3 has 16 residues. Germline V gives CDR1 MNHEY, CDR2 SVGEGT.

This clone is a singleton in its sample. The chain employs TRBV6-4 and TRBJ1-1, with D unresolved. V was trimmed by 2 bases and J by 1 base, leaving 8 bases between them. Germline CDR1 reads MRHNA; CDR2 reads SNTAGT. The CDR3 length is 14 residues. The DNA for the CDR3 is TGTGCCAGCAGTGACACCGACAAGAACACTGAAGCTTTCTTT. This codes for CASSDTDKNTEAFF.

J is TRBJ1-2 and V is TRBV6-5, with TRBD1 matching 10 bases. V gave up 6 bases and J gave up 14 bases; unmatched junction bases: 15. Germline-derived CDR1 and CDR2 are MNHEY and SVGAGI. The CDR3 length is 14 residues. This CDR3 reads CASSFGTGVLSYTF. The DNA of the CDR3 is TGTGCCAGCAGCTTCGGGACAGGGGTTCTTAGTTATACCTTC.

V gene TRBV20-1 combines with J gene TRBJ2-7; D may be TRBD1 (5 bases). Germline CDR1 is DFQATT and CDR2 is SNEGSKA (reference sequence). V was trimmed by 3 bases and J by 2 bases, leaving 11 bases between them. The CDR3 sequence is 13 residues long. In nucleotides, the CDR3 is TGCAGTGCTAGTTGGGGCTTAACCTACGAGCAGTACTTC. Translating it yields CSASWGLTYEQYF.

The chain links TRBV5-1 to TRBJ1-1; 9 positions agree with TRBD1. V lost 0 bases and J lost 5; bases outside the gene matches: 5. This CDR3 has 15 residues. Germline V gene data show CDR1 as SGHRS and CDR2 as YFSETQ. The CDR3: CASSLEGTGRTEAFF. The CDR3, as DNA: TGCGCCAGCAGCTTGGAGGGGACAGGGAGGACTGAAGCTTTCTTT.